This TCR beta chain comes out of a study of blood T cell repertoires in COVID-19. Study-wide background: Nucleic acid was either cDNA or gDNA, and it came from T cells, B-cell-depleted T cells, or PBMCs.

Under the authors' procedure: Nucleated cell number was recorded as an estimate derived from reference gene primer amplification. The table came from immunoSEQ multiplex PCR; TCRdb's copy has only in-frame clones and leaves some out. The V and J calls and clone size were taken over from that table, and D and trimming were inferred from the DNA. The table lists more than 110,000 clones, around four fifths of them singletons, with less than 7.5% in the top ten. Enrollees, roughly 18 to 89 years old, lived in 20 to 25 US areas. Cohort assignment relied on participant-reported clinical history. The trim removed 3 bases at V and 4 bases at J, leaving 12 bases unmatched. Germline V gives CDR1 LGHDT, CDR2 YNNKEL (reference sequence). The CDR3 totals 17 residues.

Sample: PBMCs or T cells enriched from blood (not recorded which). The chain is built from TRBV3-1 (or the pseudogene TRBV3-2) and TRBJ1-3; 7 bases fit TRBD1. The source is a woman between 50 and 59 years old who had recovered from COVID-19. This chain's CDR3 is CASSHYVRGTAGNTIYF. CDR3 DNA sequence: TGTGCCAGCAGCCACTACGTGCGCGGGACAGCAGGAAACACCATATATTTT.